This TCR beta chain was captured by sequencing in a study of T cell responses to AZD1222 COVID-19 vaccine. The V end lost 0 bases, the J end lost 9 bases, and 10 bases lay between the germline ends. CDR1 and CDR2 from the germline V gene are SGHRS and YFSETQ. The CDR3 is 13 residues long. The method was immunoSEQ multiplex PCR; TCRdb's version includes in-frame clones alone and lacks a portion of them. The sample includes 100,000 to 150,000 clones, 93% of them seen just once. The genes are TRBV5-1 and TRBJ2-4; a weak D match, TRBD2 (5 bases). The origin of this receptor is an adult in good health. This sample comprised peripheral blood, obtained on day 0 of AZD1222 vaccination. The CDR3 nucleotides read TGCGCCAGCAGCTTGGGAGAGCGGAGCATTCAGTACTTC. It codes for CASSLGERSIQYF.